Listed here is a single T cell receptor (beta chain). This clone was counted a single time. What this receptor recognizes is not known. It has no much larger one-base neighbor in the sample; base qualities were not kept. This record comes from a study of blood T cell repertoires in COVID-19 (dated by TCRdb to between 2020 and 2021). About the investigation overall: Samples from collaborators originated in the United States, Italy and Spain and spanned both the acute and convalescent phases of COVID-19. The material from the prospective study consisted of cDNA or gDNA derived from T cells, B-cell-depleted T cells, or PBMCs. Samples came from the ongoing ImmuneRACE study (first 160 participants) plus 1,254 subjects from 6 global collaborators. Deeply sampled blood TCRbeta repertoires from subjects exposed to, actively infected with, or recovered from COVID-19 were included in the dataset. Where available, HLA class I and class II types were obtained from metadata supplied by the sample provider rather than from assay-based typing. Nearly every sample came with metadata listing a de-identified subject ID, COVID-19 status, age in years and sex. The repertoires were released in a freely available public database meant as a resource for research on the immune response to SARS-CoV-2.

What the research found in general, with its limitations: The amount of clinical and demographic metadata varied by source and participant and was provided uncurated.

Reading from cysteine to phenylalanine, the CDR3 counts 14 amino acids. CDR3 DNA only is kept here, 42 bases in frame from base 1. Trimming costs V 4 bases and J 2 bases, and their ends lie 12 bases apart. CDR1 and CDR2, per the germline V gene, are SGDLS and YYNGEE. Whole blood was collected in K2EDTA tubes by collaborating institutions according to the institutions' own protocols. For TCRbeta analysis, collaborators shipped samples as frozen whole blood, isolated PBMCs, or DNA extracted from either of those sample types. TCRbeta CDR3 regions were amplified from genomic DNA using the immunoSEQ Assay, a bias-controlled multiplex PCR. Regarding the original processing steps: The number of nucleated cells in each sample was estimated from the amplification of reference gene primers within the assay. Sequence reads were collapsed and filtered to measure the absolute abundance of every unique TCRbeta CDR3 rearrangement. Productive Simpson clonality was computed per sample as the square root of Simpson's diversity index over productive rearrangements. TCRdb's version of the immuneACCESS table is confined to in-frame rearrangements and falls short of the full clone set. An unresolved V gene accounts for under half of the shortfall where checked; the remainder is of unknown origin. That table gives V, J and clone size, and the DNA gave D and trimming. This sample has 200,000 to 250,000 clones in its table, and 84% of those were observed once. The ten largest clonotypes hold 6.5% to 9% of the sample.

Sequenced material: peripheral blood. The sequence links TRBV9 to TRBJ1-2; the D gene cannot be resolved reliably. The TCR originated in a woman aged 45-60 years with active or convalescent COVID-19. The CDR3 protein sequence reads: CASSPQSQNYGYTF. The DNA sequence follows: TGTGCCAGCAGCCCCCAAAGCCAAAACTATGGCTACACCTTC.